Following are 14 T cell receptor beta chains from one sample sequenced in a study of lymphopenia after photon versus proton radiotherapy. Sequencing used immunoSEQ multiplex PCR; TCRdb keeps in-frame clones, though not all of them. The sample contains 160,000 or so clones, about 88% of which appear only once. Sequences were derived from peripheral blood, sampled from a patient treated with photon-based radiotherapy. All receptors derive from a man aged 45 to 65 with gastric cancer.

The rearrangement uses TRBV7-9 and TRBJ2-7; D possibly corresponds to TRBD2 (6 bases). V lost 0 bases, J lost 0 bases, and 18 bases lay in between. Germline assignment: CDR1 SEHNR and CDR2 FQNEAQ (reference sequence). The CDR3 totals 18 residues. The CDR3 reads CASSLAQSAGPISYEQYF. The CDR3 DNA reads TGTGCCAGCAGCTTAGCGCAGTCAGCGGGCCCCATCTCCTACGAGCAGTACTTC.

The genes are TRBV20-1 and TRBJ2-5; TRBD1 matches at 8 bases. V lost 5 bases to trimming and J lost 4 bases; unmatched junction nucleotides: 0. CDR3 length equals 11 residues. Germline V lookup: CDR1 DFQATT, CDR2 SNEGSKA (reference sequence). The CDR3 nucleotides read TGCAGTGCTGGACAGGGAGAGACCCAGTACTTC. Translation gives CSAGQGETQYF.

The chain employs TRBV7-2 and TRBJ2-5; either TRBD1 or TRBD2 may supply D (6 bases each). The CDR3 sequence is 15 residues long. Trimming removed 7 bases at V and 2 bases at J, with 17 bases between. Germline-derived CDR1 and CDR2 are SGHTA and FQGNSA. The CDR3 bases are TGTGCCAGCAAGATAGGGGGAGGCCAGCAAGAGACCCAGTACTTC. Residues: CASKIGGGQQETQYF.

The chain has TRBV14 and TRBJ2-1, with a weak D call TRBD2 (6 bases). The CDR3 extends over 17 amino acids. CDR1 and CDR2 (germline): SGHDN, FVKESK. V was shortened by 0 bases and J by 1 base, with 13 bases between the two germline ends. The CDR3 bases are TGTGCCAGCAGCCAAGATGGGGGGATATTATCCTACAATGAGCAGTTCTTC. Translation gives CASSQDGGILSYNEQFF.

The V and J genes are TRBV6-4 and TRBJ2-6, with D tentatively TRBD1 (6 bases). The CDR3 sequence is 17 residues long. The V end was cut by 5 bases, the J end by 0 bases, with 14 bases between. CDR1 is MRHNA and CDR2 is SNTAGT in the germline V gene. CDR3 residues: CASSPQGSPSGANVLTF. CDR3 DNA: TGTGCCAGCAGTCCCCAGGGGTCCCCCTCTGGGGCCAACGTCCTGACTTTC.

The sample holds a few counts of this clone. This chain links TRBV30 with TRBJ1-1; no definite D call. The CDR3 contains 14 residues. Trimming cost V 0 bases and J 0 bases, with 8 bases left between them. CDR1 is GTSNPN, CDR2 SVGIG, per germline (reference sequence). CDR3 sequence: CAWSVQSLNTEAFF. CDR3 bases: TGTGCCTGGAGTGTACAAAGTTTGAACACTGAAGCTTTCTTT.

This clone occurred once. This chain uses TRBV5-1 with TRBJ2-7; TRBD2 agrees at 16 bases. This CDR3 contains 18 residues. The junction had 10 bases not matched to a gene; V was cut back by 5 bases and J by 2 bases. Per germline, CDR1 SGHRS and CDR2 YFSETQ. CDR3 region: CASRSHGTSGRETYEQYF. CDR3 nucleotide sequence: TGCGCCAGCAGGTCCCATGGGACTAGCGGGAGGGAGACCTACGAGCAGTACTTC. Full variable domain (remainder filled in from reference TRBV5-1 and TRBJ2-7): KAGVTQTPRYLIKTRGQQVTLSCSPISGHRSVSWYQQTPGQGLQFLFEYFSETQRNKGNFPGRFSGRQFSNSRSEMNVSTLELGDSALYLCASRSHGTSGRETYEQYFGPGTRLTVT.

This clone was detected only a few times. A junction boundary mismatches the germline segment, possibly from a read error. The genes are TRBV20-1 and TRBJ2-7; D is tentatively TRBD1 or TRBD2 (5 bases each). The CDR3 contains 11 residues. Looked up from germline, CDR1 is DFQATT and CDR2 is SNEGSKA (reference sequence). The CDR3 coding sequence is TGCAGTGCAAGAGGGGACTACGAGCAGTACTTC. It translates to CSARGDYEQYF.

This rearrangement joins TRBV15 to TRBJ2-5; 8 bases align to TRBD1. The CDR3 runs to 16 residues. Trimming removed 0 bases from V and 0 bases from J; junction bases left unmatched: 3. The germline CDR1 and CDR2 sequences are LNHNV and YYDKDF (reference sequence). CDR3 bases: TGTGCCACCAGCAGAGAGCAGGGGGCCTACCAAGAGACCCAGTACTTC. Protein product: CATSREQGAYQETQYF.

The chain's CDR3 is CASSPGQIGEQYF. For the CDR3, the DNA is TGTGCCAGCAGTCCCGGACAGATCGGGGAGCAGTACTTC. The genes are TRBV6-5 and TRBJ2-7, with a weak D call TRBD1 (6 bases). Germline V gene data show CDR1 as MNHEY and CDR2 as SVGAGI. V gave up 5 bases and J gave up 7 bases, with 15 bases separating them. CDR3 length: 13 amino acids.

The chain links TRBV27 to TRBJ2-7; 9 bases are a match to TRBD1. The germline CDR1 and CDR2 sequences are MNHEY and SMNVEV (reference sequence). The CDR3 has 17 residues. V dropped 9 bases and J dropped 5; count of bases not matched to a gene: 20. CDR3 DNA: TGTGCCAGTAGGCCTGAGAACAGGGACAGGGCCATCCACGAGCAGTACTTC. Translating gives CASRPENRDRAIHEQYF.

A few counts support this clone. The gene calls are TRBV28 and TRBJ1-5, with D maybe TRBD1 (5 bases). The V end lost 5 bases, the J end lost 4 bases, and 15 bases lay between the germline ends. This CDR3 region has 15 residues. Per the germline V gene, CDR1 is MDHEN and CDR2 is SYDVKM. CDR3 in DNA: TGTGCCAGCAGTCCCTCAGGGAGGGGTAATCAGCCCCAGCATTTT. This codes for CASSPSGRGNQPQHF. Together with reference TRBV28 and TRBJ1-5, the CDR3 gives the full variable domain: DVKVTQSSRYLVKRTGEKVFLECVQDMDHENMFWYRQDPGLGLRLIYFSYDVKMKEKGDIPEGYSVSREKKERFSLILESASTNQTSMYLCASSPSGRGNQPQHFGDGTRLSIL.

A word on this clone: Other DNA sequences in this specimen translate into the identical CDR3. This CDR3 is CASSLQPGQGAYEQYF. As DNA, the CDR3 is TGTGCCAGCAGCTTGCAACCGGGACAGGGCGCCTACGAGCAGTACTTC. J is TRBJ2-7 and V is TRBV5-5, with 9 bases identical to TRBD1. The CDR3 consists of 16 residues. The germline V gene has CDR1 SGHKS and CDR2 YYEKEE (reference sequence). The ends lost 1 base at V and 2 bases at J; junction bases unmatched: 7.

Turning to this clone: A junction end diverges from the germline sequence, so it may reflect a read error. This sequence joins TRBV6-1 and TRBJ1-4; perhaps TRBD1 as D (5 bases). The CDR3 contains 14 residues. Germline V lookup: CDR1 MNHNS, CDR2 SASEGT. The CDR3 sequence: CASSVWGTTEKLFF. CDR3 nucleotide sequence: TGTGCCAGCAGTGTCTGGGGGACTACTGAAAAACTGTTTTTT.